One and the same sample provided the 10 T cell receptor beta chains below, sequenced in a study of blood T cell repertoires in COVID-19. The method was immunoSEQ multiplex PCR; TCRdb's version includes in-frame clones alone and lacks a portion of them. Of over 150,000 clones listed, approximately 83% are singletons. Material: PBMCs or T cells enriched from blood (not recorded which). The receptors stem from a man aged 35 to 55 who had recovered from COVID-19.

The chain combines TRBV29-1 with TRBJ2-7; TRBD1 aligns across 7 bases. Germline V gene lookup returns CDR1 SQVTM and CDR2 ANQGSEA. After removal of 7 bases from V and 3 bases from J, the junction contained 12 bases not matched to a gene. This CDR3 is 14 amino acids long. The CDR3 is CSGGDTGVIYEQYF. The CDR3 nucleotides read TGCAGCGGGGGCGATACAGGGGTTATCTACGAGCAGTACTTC.

The V call is TRBV3-1 (or the pseudogene TRBV3-2), the J call TRBJ1-3, with 7 nucleotides matching TRBD1. From germline, CDR1 is LGHDT and CDR2 YNNKEL (reference sequence). This CDR3 region has 17 residues. Trimming cost V 0 bases and J 4 bases; bases outside gene matches: 9. The CDR3 nucleotides are TGTGCCAGCAGCCAAGACCTTACAGGGGCTGGAGGAAACACCATATATTTT. Its translation is CASSQDLTGAGGNTIYF.

The rearrangement joins TRBV5-1 to TRBJ2-1; TRBD1 agrees at 8 bases. The germline gives CDR1 SGHRS, CDR2 YFSETQ. The CDR3 is 15 residues long. Losses at the gene ends were 2 bases for V and 6 bases for J; bases not matched to a gene: 7. The CDR3 DNA reads as TGCGCCAGCAGCTTAGGTCAGGGGGCGAGCAATGAGCAGTTCTTC. Protein product: CASSLGQGASNEQFF.

V usage is TRBV24-1 and J usage is TRBJ1-5, with D possibly TRBD1 on 5 matching bases. The CDR3 contains 14 residues. V was pared by 5 bases and J by 3 bases, with 10 bases between. The germline V gene encodes CDR1 KGHDR and CDR2 SFDVKD. The CDR3 DNA reads TGTGCCACCAGTGGGGTAGGGGTCAATCAGCCCCAGCATTTT. Translating gives CATSGVGVNQPQHF.

The rearrangement uses TRBV24-1 and TRBJ1-2; 7 bases agree with TRBD1. CDR1 is KGHDR, CDR2 SFDVKD, per germline. The CDR3 is 15 residues long. With 4 bases clipped from V and 7 bases from J, the junction kept 11 bases outside the gene matches. CDR3 sequence: CATSEPLTGIGGYTF. The CDR3 coding sequence is TGTGCCACCAGTGAACCACTGACAGGGATCGGTGGCTACACCTTC.

Only a few counts were recorded for this clone. The V call is TRBV6-2 or TRBV6-3, the J call TRBJ2-7; 8 bases match TRBD2. V trimming: 0 bases; J trimming: 3 bases; junction bases outside the gene matches: 16. The CDR3 has 19 residues. Germline V gene lookup returns CDR1 MNHEY and CDR2 SVGEGT. The CDR3 DNA is TGTGCCAGCAGTTACTCGAACGGGGGGGCCCAGTTGTTAGACTACGAGCAGTACTTC. It specifies CASSYSNGGAQLLDYEQYF.

The chain employs TRBV12-3 or TRBV12-4 and TRBJ1-2; D unclear. The CDR3 spans 11 residues. V lost 11 bases to trimming and J lost 0 bases, with 7 bases between them. CDR3 protein: CASRTNYGYTF. The CDR3 bases are TGTGCCTCGAGGACTAACTATGGCTACACCTTC.

The chain employs TRBV2 and TRBJ1-4, with 7 bases fitting TRBD1. Germline V gives CDR1 SNHLY, CDR2 FYNNEI. With 6 bases clipped from V and 11 bases from J, the junction kept 15 bases outside the gene matches. The CDR3 has 15 residues. The CDR3 DNA follows: TGTGCCAGCAGGATTGCGACCGGGACAGCCTCTAAACTGTTTTTT. Its protein product is CASRIATGTASKLFF.

The rearrangement joins TRBV3-1 (or the pseudogene TRBV3-2) to TRBJ1-1; D gene unclear. Germline V gene data show CDR1 as LGHDT and CDR2 as YNNKEL (reference sequence). This CDR3 is built from 14 residues. Trimming removed 4 bases at V and 4 bases at J, with 13 bases between. The CDR3 DNA reads as TGTGCCAGCAGCCTGGCGGCGGGGAGCACTGAAGCTTTCTTT. The encoded protein is CASSLAAGSTEAFF.

The rearrangement links TRBV7-3 to TRBJ2-1; 10 bases match TRBD2. The CDR3 length is 15 residues. Trimming removed 5 bases from V and 8 bases from J; junction bases left unmatched: 9. Germline V gives CDR1 SGHTA, CDR2 FQGTGA. The CDR3 region is CASSRLAGAQDEQFF. In DNA, the CDR3 is TGTGCCAGCAGCCGCCTAGCGGGGGCGCAAGATGAGCAGTTCTTC.